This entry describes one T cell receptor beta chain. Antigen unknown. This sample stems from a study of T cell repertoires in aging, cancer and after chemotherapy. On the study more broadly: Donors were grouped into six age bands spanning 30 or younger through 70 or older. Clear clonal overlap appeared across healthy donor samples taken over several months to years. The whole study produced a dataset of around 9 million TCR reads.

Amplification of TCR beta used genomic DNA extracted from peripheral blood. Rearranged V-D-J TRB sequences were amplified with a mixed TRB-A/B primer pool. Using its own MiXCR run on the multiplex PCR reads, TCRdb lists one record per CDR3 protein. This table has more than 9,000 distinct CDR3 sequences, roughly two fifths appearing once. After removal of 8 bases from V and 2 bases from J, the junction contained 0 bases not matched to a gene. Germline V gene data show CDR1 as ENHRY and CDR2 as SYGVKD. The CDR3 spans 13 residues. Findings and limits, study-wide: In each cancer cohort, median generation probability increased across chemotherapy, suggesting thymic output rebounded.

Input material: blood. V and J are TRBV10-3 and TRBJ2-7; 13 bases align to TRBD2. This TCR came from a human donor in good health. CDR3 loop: CAIGTSGTYEQYF. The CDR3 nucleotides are TGTGCCATCGGGACTAGCGGGACCTACGAGCAGTACTTC.